This TCR beta chain was identified in a study of identical twins. The ends were cut back, 4 bases at V and 2 bases at J, with 13 bases in the middle. The CDR3 contains 14 residues. Per the germline V gene, CDR1 is SGHRS and CDR2 is YFSETQ. A universal primer site was created by template switching, with the cDNA bearing unique molecular identifiers. TCRdb independently ran MiXCR on the 5' RACE reads; one entry per CDR3 protein. The table has a few hundred thousand distinct CDR3 sequences, 10% to 15% seen once. Overall study findings and caveats: Partly confounded zero-insertion analyses could result from invariant MAIT and iNKT cells.

About this clonotype itself: Its cognate antigen is unknown.

These records were also assigned to another study, of yellow fever vaccine responses in identical twins.

The rearrangement links TRBV5-1 to TRBJ2-7; no firm D call. The receptor was derived from a woman between 18 and 29 years old in good health. Sequenced material: memory (CD45RO+) T cells sorted from blood. The CDR3 DNA sequence: TGCGCCAGCAGCAGGGCGACGGTAACCTACGAGCAGTACTTC. Its translation: CASSRATVTYEQYF.